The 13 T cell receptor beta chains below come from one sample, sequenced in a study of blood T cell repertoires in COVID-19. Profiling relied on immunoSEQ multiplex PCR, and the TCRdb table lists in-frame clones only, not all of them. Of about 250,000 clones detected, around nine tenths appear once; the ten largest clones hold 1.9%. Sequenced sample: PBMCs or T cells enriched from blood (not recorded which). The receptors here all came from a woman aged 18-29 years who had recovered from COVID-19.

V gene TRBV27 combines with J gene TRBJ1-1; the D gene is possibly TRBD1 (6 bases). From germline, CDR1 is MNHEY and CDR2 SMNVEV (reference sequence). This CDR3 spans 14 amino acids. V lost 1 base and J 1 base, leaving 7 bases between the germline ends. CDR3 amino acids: CASSLWGQNTEAFF. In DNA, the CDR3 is TGTGCCAGCAGTTTATGGGGGCAGAACACTGAAGCTTTCTTT.

This CDR3 is CASSLSVYNEQFF. The CDR3 DNA is TGTGCCAGCAGTTTATCCGTCTACAATGAGCAGTTCTTC. The chain employs TRBV27 and TRBJ2-1; D uncertain. The CDR3 totals 13 residues. Germline lookup yields CDR1 MNHEY and CDR2 SMNVEV (reference sequence). Trimming removed 0 bases at V and 3 bases at J, with 3 bases between.

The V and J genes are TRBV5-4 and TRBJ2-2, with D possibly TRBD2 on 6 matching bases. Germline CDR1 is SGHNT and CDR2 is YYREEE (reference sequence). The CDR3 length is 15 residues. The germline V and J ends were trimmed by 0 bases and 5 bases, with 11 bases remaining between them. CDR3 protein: CASSLGWGETGELFF. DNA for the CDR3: TGTGCCAGCAGCTTGGGTTGGGGGGAGACCGGGGAGCTGTTTTTT.

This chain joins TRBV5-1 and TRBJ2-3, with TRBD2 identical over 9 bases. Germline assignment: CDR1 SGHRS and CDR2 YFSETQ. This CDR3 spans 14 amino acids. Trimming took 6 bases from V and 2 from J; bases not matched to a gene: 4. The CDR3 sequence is CASNSGGTTDTQYF. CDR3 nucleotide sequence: TGCGCCAGCAACAGCGGGGGGACCACAGATACGCAGTATTTT.

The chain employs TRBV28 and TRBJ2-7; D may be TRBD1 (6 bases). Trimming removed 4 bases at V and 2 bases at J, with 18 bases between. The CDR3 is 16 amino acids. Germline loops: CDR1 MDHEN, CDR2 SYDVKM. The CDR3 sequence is CASSSSSGHLTYEQYF. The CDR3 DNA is TGTGCCAGCAGTTCTTCCTCGGGACACCTCACCTACGAGCAGTACTTC.

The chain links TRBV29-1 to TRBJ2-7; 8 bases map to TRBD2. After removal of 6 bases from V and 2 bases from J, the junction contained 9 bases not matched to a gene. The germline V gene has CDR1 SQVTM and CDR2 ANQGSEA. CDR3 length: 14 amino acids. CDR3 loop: CSVREAGFPYEQYF. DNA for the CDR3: TGCAGCGTGCGGGAGGCGGGTTTCCCCTACGAGCAGTACTTC.

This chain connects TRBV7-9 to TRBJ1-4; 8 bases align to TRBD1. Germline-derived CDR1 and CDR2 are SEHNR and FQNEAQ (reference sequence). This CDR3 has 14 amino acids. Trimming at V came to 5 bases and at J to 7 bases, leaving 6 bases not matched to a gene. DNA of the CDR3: TGTGCCAGCAGCCGAACAGGGGGGAGTGAAAAACTGTTTTTT. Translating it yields CASSRTGGSEKLFF. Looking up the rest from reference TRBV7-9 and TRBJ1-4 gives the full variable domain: DTGVSQNPRHKITKRGQNVTFRCDPISEHNRLYWYRQTLGQGPEFLTYFQNEAQLEKSRLLSDRFSAERPKGSFSTLEIQRTEQGDSAMYLCASSRTGGSEKLFFGSGTQLSVL.

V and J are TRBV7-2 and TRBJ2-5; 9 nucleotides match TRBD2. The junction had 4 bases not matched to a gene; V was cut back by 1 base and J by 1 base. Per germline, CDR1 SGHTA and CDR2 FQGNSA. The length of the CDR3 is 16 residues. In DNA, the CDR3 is TGTGCCAGCAGCTTAGGGACAGCGGGGGGCCAAGAGACCCAGTACTTC. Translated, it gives CASSLGTAGGQETQYF.

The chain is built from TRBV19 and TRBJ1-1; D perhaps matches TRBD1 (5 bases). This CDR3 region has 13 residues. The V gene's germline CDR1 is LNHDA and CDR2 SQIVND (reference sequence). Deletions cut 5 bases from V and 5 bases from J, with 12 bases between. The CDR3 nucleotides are TGTGCCAGTAGTTCCGGGGGACGGACTGAAGCTTTCTTT. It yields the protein CASSSGGRTEAFF. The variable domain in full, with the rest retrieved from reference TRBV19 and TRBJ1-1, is DGGITQSPKYLFRKEGQNVTLSCEQNLNHDAMYWYRQDPGQGLRLIYYSQIVNDFQKGDIAEGYSVSREKKESFPLTVTSAQKNPTAFYLCASSSGGRTEAFFGQGTRLTVV.

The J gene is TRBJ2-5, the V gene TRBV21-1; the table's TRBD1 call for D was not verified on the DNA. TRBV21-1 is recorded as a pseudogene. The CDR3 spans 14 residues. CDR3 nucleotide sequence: TGTGCCTCCCAGCCGAGACAGAAGAAAGAGACCCAGTACTTC. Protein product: CASQPRQKKETQYF.

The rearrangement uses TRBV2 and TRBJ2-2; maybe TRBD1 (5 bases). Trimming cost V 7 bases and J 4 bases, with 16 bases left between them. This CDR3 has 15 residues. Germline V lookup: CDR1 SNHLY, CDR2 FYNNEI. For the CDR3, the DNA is TGTGCCAGCAAGGGGCCCGGAAGGGCCACCGGGGAGCTGTTTTTT. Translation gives CASKGPGRATGELFF.

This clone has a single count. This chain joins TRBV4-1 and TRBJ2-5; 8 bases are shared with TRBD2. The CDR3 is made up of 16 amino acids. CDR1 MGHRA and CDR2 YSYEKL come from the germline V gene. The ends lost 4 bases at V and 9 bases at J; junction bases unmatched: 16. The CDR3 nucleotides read TGCGCCAGCAGCCCCGGCGGGGCGGGGGGCCGCCGGGCCCAGTACTTC. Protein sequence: CASSPGGAGGRRAQYF.

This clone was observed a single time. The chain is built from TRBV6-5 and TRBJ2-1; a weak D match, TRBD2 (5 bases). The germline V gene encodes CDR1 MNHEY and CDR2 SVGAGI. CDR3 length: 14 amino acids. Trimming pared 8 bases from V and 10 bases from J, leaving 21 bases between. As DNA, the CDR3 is TGTGCCAGCTTATCGACGGAGGACCTATCGGAGCAGTTCTTC. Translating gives CASLSTEDLSEQFF.